Below, 29 T cell receptor beta chains from the same sample are listed, as sequenced in a study of circulating and synovial CD4+ cells in juvenile arthritis. Profiled with immunoSEQ multiplex PCR; TCRdb holds only in-frame clones, not every one. The sample includes about 33,000 clones, about 95% seen only once; the top ten take 0.16%. Sequences were obtained from CD4+ T cells from blood. These receptors originate from a human donor with juvenile idiopathic arthritis.

The genes are TRBV19 and TRBJ2-7; D might be TRBD2 (6 bases). CDR3 length equals 12 residues. Trimming removed 4 bases from V and 3 bases from J, with 7 bases in between. CDR1 is LNHDA, CDR2 SQIVND, per germline (reference sequence). The CDR3 loop is CASSRGDYEQYF. The CDR3 DNA reads TGTGCCAGTAGTAGGGGGGACTACGAGCAGTACTTC. Full variable domain (missing parts from reference TRBV19 and TRBJ2-7): DGGITQSPKYLFRKEGQNVTLSCEQNLNHDAMYWYRQDPGQGLRLIYYSQIVNDFQKGDIAEGYSVSREKKESFPLTVTSAQKNPTAFYLCASSRGDYEQYFGPGTRLTVT.

The gene calls are TRBV7-8 and TRBJ2-3, with 8 positions matching TRBD1. Germline CDR1 and CDR2: SGHVS and FQNEAQ. Unmatched junction bases numbered 13, after V lost 5 bases and J lost 6 bases. CDR3 size: 16 residues. In DNA, the CDR3 is TGTGCCAGCAGCCGCAGGGGACAGGCTTCTGGGGATACGCAGTATTTT. This sequence encodes CASSRRGQASGDTQYF.

This chain uses TRBV28 with TRBJ2-2, with 11 bases that match TRBD1. Germline V gives CDR1 MDHEN, CDR2 SYDVKM. Trimming at V came to 5 bases and at J to 6 bases, leaving 8 bases not matched to a gene. This CDR3 spans 16 amino acids. Written as DNA, the CDR3 is TGTGCCAGCAGTGAAGCAGGGACAGGGGGGGCCGGGGAGCTGTTTTTT. Translation gives CASSEAGTGGAGELFF.

This clone was found a few times. The chain employs TRBV28 and TRBJ1-2; D is possibly TRBD1 (6 bases). The CDR3 is 14 amino acids. From germline, CDR1 is MDHEN and CDR2 SYDVKM. V was cut by 6 bases and J by 4 bases, with 15 bases left in between. The CDR3 protein is CASRPYRDPYGYTF. The CDR3 region has the DNA TGTGCCAGCAGGCCCTACAGGGATCCCTATGGCTACACCTTC.

The J gene is TRBJ2-7, the V gene TRBV18; possibly TRBD1 for D (6 bases). The CDR3 is made up of 15 amino acids. With 2 bases removed from V and 3 bases from J, the gap between germline ends came to 14 bases. Looked up from germline, CDR1 is KGHSH and CDR2 is LQKENI. The CDR3 loop reads CASSPATGAGYEQYF. The CDR3 bases are TGTGCCAGCTCACCAGCGACAGGAGCAGGCTACGAGCAGTACTTC. The full variable domain, rest sourced from reference TRBV18 and TRBJ2-7, is NAGVMQNPRHLVRRRGQEARLRCSPMKGHSHVYWYRQLPEEGLKFMVYLQKENIIDESGMPKERFSAEFPKEGPSILRIQQVVRGDSAAYFCASSPATGAGYEQYFGPGTRLTVT.

CDR3 in amino acids: CASSLVSGGKADTQYF. As DNA, the CDR3 is TGTGCCAGCAGCTTGGTTAGCGGGGGGAAAGCAGATACGCAGTATTTT. The genes are TRBV5-6 and TRBJ2-3; TRBD2 aligns across 10 bases. Germline V gene sequence: CDR1 SGHDT, CDR2 YYEEEE. The CDR3 length is 16 residues. The V gene end was trimmed by 0 bases and the J gene end by 4 bases; junction bases not matched to a gene: 5. The whole variable domain, remainder taken from reference TRBV5-6 and TRBJ2-3, is DAGVTQSPTHLIKTRGQQVTLRCSPKSGHDTVSWYQQALGQGPQFIFQYYEEEERQRGNFPDRFSGHQFPNYSSELNVNALLLGDSALYLCASSLVSGGKADTQYFGPGTRLTVL.

V is TRBV5-1 and J is TRBJ2-5, with D perhaps matching TRBD1 (5 bases). Germline CDR1 SGHRS, CDR2 YFSETQ. The CDR3 has 14 amino acids. V was pared by 3 bases and J by 5 bases, with 14 bases between. The CDR3 coding sequence is TGCGCCAGCAGCTCCGGAAGGACACAGGAGACCCAGTACTTC. Amino acids: CASSSGRTQETQYF.

This CDR3 is CASSQTLNYEQYF. The CDR3 DNA reads TGTGCCAGCAGCCAGACATTGAATTACGAGCAGTACTTC. This sequence joins TRBV7-9 and TRBJ2-7; unclear D gene. The CDR3 is made up of 13 amino acids. The V gene's germline CDR1 is SEHNR and CDR2 FQNEAQ (reference sequence). V lost 5 bases and J lost 4, with 12 bases in between.

The chain employs TRBV6-6 and TRBJ2-5; 8 nucleotides align to TRBD1. CDR1 MNHNY and CDR2 SVGAGI come from the germline V gene (reference sequence). The V gene end was trimmed by 7 bases and the J gene end by 6 bases; junction bases not matched to a gene: 7. The CDR3 is 13 amino acids. CDR3 region: CASTLDRGKTQYF. The CDR3 nucleotides read TGTGCCAGCACCCTAGACAGGGGAAAGACCCAGTACTTC.

The CDR3 spells CASKTGQGSGELFF. In nucleotides, the CDR3 is TGCGCCAGCAAAACGGGACAGGGTTCCGGGGAGCTGTTTTTT. This chain connects TRBV4-3 to TRBJ2-2; the match to TRBD1 covers 9 bases. V lost 7 bases, J lost 6 bases, and 6 bases stayed unmatched. Germline V gives CDR1 LGHNA, CDR2 YSLEER. This CDR3 contains 14 residues.

The rearrangement uses TRBV6-1 and TRBJ2-7; 13 nucleotides line up with TRBD2. Germline loops: CDR1 MNHNS, CDR2 SASEGT. This CDR3 has 14 residues. The V and J ends lost 7 bases and 2 bases, in that order; junction bases with no gene match: 2. The CDR3 loop reads CASTGLAGAYEQYF. As DNA, the CDR3 is TGTGCCAGCACAGGACTAGCGGGAGCCTACGAGCAGTACTTC.

This clone has a single count. The chain joins TRBV7-2 to TRBJ1-4; D is undetermined. CDR1 and CDR2 from the germline V gene are SGHTA and FQGNSA. This CDR3 is built from 13 residues. V shed 1 base and J shed 8 bases, with 8 bases lying between them. CDR3 loop: CASSLGSREKLFF. In nucleotides, the CDR3 is TGTGCCAGCAGCTTAGGGTCCAGAGAAAAACTGTTTTTT.

The chain recombines TRBV2 with TRBJ2-7; D possibly corresponds to TRBD2 (5 bases). Trimming left V 6 bases short and J 3 bases short, with 9 bases between. Germline CDR1 SNHLY, CDR2 FYNNEI. The CDR3 is 12 amino acids. For the CDR3, the DNA is TGTGCCAGCAGCGAGGGCCTCTACGAGCAGTACTTC. Its translation is CASSEGLYEQYF.

Here the CDR3 reads CASSSHLTSGEQFF. The CDR3 DNA reads as TGCGCCAGCAGCTCCCACCTGACTAGCGGCGAGCAGTTCTTC. The chain combines TRBV5-1 with TRBJ2-1, with 9 bases identical to TRBD2. Germline CDR1 is SGHRS and CDR2 is YFSETQ. The CDR3 runs 14 residues. With V trimmed by 3 bases and J by 10 bases, 8 bases remained unmatched.

CDR3 loop: CAYHTRSYNSPLHF. The CDR3 region has the DNA TGTGCCTATCACACACGCTCCTATAATTCACCCCTCCACTTT. V is TRBV30 and J is TRBJ1-6, with D hard to call. There are 14 residues in the CDR3. In germline, CDR1 is GTSNPN, CDR2 SVGIG (reference sequence). Between the trimmed V and J ends, which lost 7 bases and 0 bases, there was a span of 10 bases.

In nucleotides, the CDR3 is TGTGCCAGCAGCGTAGAGGTTGGGCAGATTAATACAGATACGCAGTATTTT. This sequence encodes CASSVEVGQINTDTQYF. The genes are TRBV9 and TRBJ2-3, with D unresolved. The germline CDR1 and CDR2 sequences are SGDLS and YYNGEE. This CDR3 comprises 17 residues. V was clipped by 0 bases and J by 3 bases, with 17 bases between them.

This sequence joins TRBV5-1 and TRBJ2-3; 11 bases agree with TRBD2. The V gene end was trimmed by 0 bases and the J gene end by 3 bases; junction bases not matched to a gene: 3. Germline V gene sequence: CDR1 SGHRS, CDR2 YFSETQ. CDR3 length equals 16 residues. CDR3 loop: CASSLASSGRTDTQYF. The CDR3 region has the DNA TGCGCCAGCAGCTTGGCGTCTAGCGGGAGGACAGATACGCAGTATTTT.

V and J are TRBV4-1 and TRBJ2-5; D is ambiguous. This CDR3 has 13 amino acids. Germline V gene data show CDR1 as MGHRA and CDR2 as YSYEKL. V lost 1 base and J 1 base, leaving 4 bases between the germline ends. The CDR3 DNA sequence: TGCGCCAGCAGCCAAGCTCCCCAAGAGACCCAGTACTTC. This sequence encodes CASSQAPQETQYF.

The V gene is TRBV27, the J gene TRBJ1-1; D might be TRBD1 (5 bases). This CDR3 contains 15 residues. The V end was cut by 5 bases, the J end by 4 bases, with 17 bases between. CDR1 and CDR2 (germline): MNHEY, SMNVEV (reference sequence). The CDR3 sequence is CASSPFRDVSTEAFF. CDR3 nucleotide sequence: TGTGCCAGCAGTCCCTTCAGGGATGTGAGCACTGAAGCTTTCTTT.

The rearrangement joins TRBV18 to TRBJ2-1, with 7 bases identical to TRBD1. The junction had 9 bases not matched to a gene; V was cut back by 3 bases and J by 7 bases. CDR1 KGHSH and CDR2 LQKENI come from the germline V gene. The CDR3 is made up of 15 amino acids. DNA for the CDR3: TGTGCCAGCTCACCCGGGACAGCCCGTTTGAATGAGCAGTTCTTC. It is translated as CASSPGTARLNEQFF.

The genes are TRBV27 and TRBJ2-7, with TRBD2 matching over 8 bases. V lost 1 base and J lost 2; bases outside the gene matches: 4. This CDR3 has 15 amino acids. Per the germline V gene, CDR1 is MNHEY and CDR2 is SMNVEV (reference sequence). The CDR3 sequence is CASSLYGTSPYEQYF. CDR3 nucleotides: TGTGCCAGCAGTTTATATGGGACTAGTCCCTACGAGCAGTACTTC.

This chain joins TRBV15 and TRBJ2-7, with TRBD1 matching over 9 bases. Unmatched junction bases numbered 10, after V lost 5 bases and J lost 5 bases. The V gene's germline CDR1 is LNHNV and CDR2 YYDKDF (reference sequence). The CDR3 has 15 residues. CDR3 nucleotides: TGTGCCACCAGCCGAATGCCGGACAGGGGAAACGAGCAGTACTTC. Translation gives CATSRMPDRGNEQYF.

Only one count was recorded for this clone. The V call is TRBV5-1, the J call TRBJ2-1; 9 nucleotides agree with TRBD2. CDR1 is SGHRS, CDR2 YFSETQ, per germline. J lost 5 bases, V lost 1 base, and 4 bases had no gene match. This CDR3 has 15 residues. The CDR3 nucleotides read TGCGCCAGCAGCTTGACTAGCGGGCAACACAATGAGCAGTTCTTC. Translated: CASSLTSGQHNEQFF.

The rearrangement links TRBV14 to TRBJ2-3; 7 positions match TRBD2. The germline CDR1 and CDR2 sequences are SGHDN and FVKESK. The CDR3 runs 15 residues. Trimming took 3 bases from V and 0 from J; bases not matched to a gene: 3. CDR3: CASSQYSGSTDTQYF. In DNA form, the CDR3 reads TGTGCCAGCAGCCAGTATAGCGGGAGCACAGATACGCAGTATTTT.

The V and J genes are TRBV2 and TRBJ2-1; the match to TRBD2 covers 10 bases. The CDR3 is 17 residues long. CDR1 and CDR2 from the germline V gene are SNHLY and FYNNEI. Unmatched junction bases numbered 7, after V lost 0 bases and J lost 5 bases. In DNA, the CDR3 is TGTGCCAGCAGTGAAGCGCTTTTAGCGGGGGGTAACAATGAGCAGTTCTTC. It encodes CASSEALLAGGNNEQFF.

This clone has a single count. The chain recombines TRBV5-1 with TRBJ1-1; D gene unclear. Trimming pared 9 bases from V and 0 bases from J, leaving 15 bases between. The length of the CDR3 is 14 residues. Germline-derived CDR1 and CDR2 are SGHRS and YFSETQ. In nucleotides, the CDR3 is TGCGCCACCCGGCAGGAACGGATGAACACTGAAGCTTTCTTT. Residues: CATRQERMNTEAFF.

V gene TRBV4-2 combines with J gene TRBJ2-3, with 12 bases matching TRBD2. Trimming at V came to 4 bases and at J to 0 bases, leaving 23 bases not matched to a gene. The CDR3 loop spans 23 amino acids. The V gene's germline CDR1 is LGHNA and CDR2 YNFKEQ. CDR3 sequence reads: CASSLQRQGAETSGGPSTDTQYF. In DNA form, the CDR3 reads TGTGCCAGCAGCCTACAACGACAGGGGGCTGAGACTAGCGGGGGCCCTAGCACAGATACGCAGTATTTT.

The chain employs TRBV19 and TRBJ2-7; D perhaps matches TRBD2 (7 bases). The germline CDR1 and CDR2 sequences are LNHDA and SQIVND (reference sequence). The CDR3 has 14 amino acids. V lost 2 bases and J lost 6, with 14 bases in between. CDR3 sequence reads: CASSIRGTNTEQYF. As DNA, the CDR3 is TGTGCCAGTAGTATAAGGGGGACTAATACCGAGCAGTACTTC.

V usage is TRBV4-1 and J usage is TRBJ1-5; D gene ambiguous. The CDR3 length is 15 residues. The germline CDR1 and CDR2 sequences are MGHRA and YSYEKL. The V end lost 1 base, the J end lost 3 bases, and 10 bases lay between the germline ends. In DNA form, the CDR3 reads TGCGCCAGCAGCCAAGTTCGGGGTGACAATCAGCCCCAGCATTTT. Its protein product is CASSQVRGDNQPQHF.